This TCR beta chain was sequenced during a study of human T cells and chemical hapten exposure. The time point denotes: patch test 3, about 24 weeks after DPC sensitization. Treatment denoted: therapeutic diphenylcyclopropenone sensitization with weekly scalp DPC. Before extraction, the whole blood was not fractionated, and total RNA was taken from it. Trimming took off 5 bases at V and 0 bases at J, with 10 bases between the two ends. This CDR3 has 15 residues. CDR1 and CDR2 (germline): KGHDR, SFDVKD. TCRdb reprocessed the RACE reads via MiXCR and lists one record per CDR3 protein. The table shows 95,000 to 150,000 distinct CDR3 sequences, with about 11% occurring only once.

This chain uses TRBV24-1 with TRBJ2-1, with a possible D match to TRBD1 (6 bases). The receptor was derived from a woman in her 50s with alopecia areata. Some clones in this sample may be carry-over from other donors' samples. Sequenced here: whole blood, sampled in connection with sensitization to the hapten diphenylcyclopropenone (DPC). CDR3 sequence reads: CATSARGSSYNEQFF. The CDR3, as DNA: TGTGCCACCAGTGCTAGGGGGAGCTCCTACAATGAGCAGTTCTTC.